Presented here are 20 T cell receptor beta chains from one specimen sequenced in a study of vaccination effects on CD4 cells after COVID-19. Their target antigens are unknown. Expansion with viral peptide pools was applied to antigen-specific CD4+ T cells by the ViraFEST assay prior to sequencing. Subsequent to 10 days of culture, CD4+ T cells were isolated. Vaccine recipients had no previous SARS-CoV-2 infection; their nucleocapsid antibodies were negative. Only in-frame clones appear in the TCRdb table, and some are missing; sequencing was by immunoSEQ multiplex PCR. The sample contains 40,000 to 50,000 clones, roughly 82% of which appear only once. The sequenced sample was CD4+ T cells from PBMCs cultured with HCoV-NL63 spike peptides, obtained before COVID-19 vaccination. These receptors came from a human donor who received a COVID-19 vaccine.

This chain links TRBV5-1 with TRBJ2-2, with a weak D call TRBD2 (6 bases). The CDR3 extends over 13 amino acids. V was trimmed by 4 bases and J by 7 bases, leaving 11 bases between them. Germline loops: CDR1 SGHRS, CDR2 YFSETQ. The CDR3 here is CASSRVGLGELFF. In nucleotides, the CDR3 is TGCGCCAGCAGCCGGGTGGGACTCGGGGAGCTGTTTTTT.

The genes are TRBV7-2 and TRBJ2-7, with D possibly being TRBD2 (5 bases). Trimming cost V 2 bases and J 0 bases, with 11 bases left between them. This CDR3 spans 15 amino acids. The germline gives CDR1 SGHTA, CDR2 FQGNSA. The CDR3 DNA sequence: TGTGCCAGCAGCTTAATAGCGTCTAGCTCCTACGAGCAGTACGTC. Encoded protein: CASSLIASSSYEQYV.

There are a few counts of this clone. This chain joins TRBV4-1 and TRBJ1-1; 9 bases are a match to TRBD1. The CDR3 contains 14 residues. Germline values: CDR1 MGHRA, CDR2 YSYEKL. V was pared by 2 bases and J by 5 bases, with 3 bases of the junction left unmatched. The DNA for the CDR3 is TGCGCCAGCAGCCAACCCGACAGGGGGACTGAAGCTTTCTTT. Translating gives CASSQPDRGTEAFF.

The CDR3 DNA reads TGTGCCAGCAGTGAAGGTCCCAGGCGGCAAGAGCAGTACGTC. Residues: CASSEGPRRQEQYV. This chain connects TRBV6-1 to TRBJ2-7; D uncertain. The V end was cut by 1 base, the J end by 7 bases, with 14 bases between. CDR1 is MNHNS, CDR2 SASEGT, per germline. The CDR3 loop spans 14 amino acids.

In this sample, this clone turned up a few times. V gene TRBV10-1 combines with J gene TRBJ1-1, with D unresolved. V was shortened by 4 bases and J by 5 bases, with 11 bases between the two germline ends. The CDR3 loop spans 13 amino acids. Germline loops: CDR1 WNHNN, CDR2 SYGVQD (reference sequence). The CDR3 sequence is CASSAAAGTEAFF. In DNA, the CDR3 is TGCGCCAGCAGTGCGGCCGCGGGGACTGAAGCTTTCTTT.

CDR3 nucleotide sequence: TGTGCCTGGAGTCCAGTACAAGAGACCCAGTACTTC. It encodes CAWSPVQETQYF. The chain recombines TRBV30 with TRBJ2-5; D not certain. The germline V and J ends were trimmed by 2 bases and 2 bases, with 6 bases remaining between them. Per germline, CDR1 GTSNPN and CDR2 SVGIG (reference sequence). The CDR3 runs 12 residues.

The J gene is TRBJ2-5, the V gene TRBV5-8; 9 bases are a match to TRBD2. The CDR3 extends over 17 amino acids. Germline loops: CDR1 SGHTS, CDR2 YDEGEE. The trim removed 2 bases at V and 2 bases at J, leaving 10 bases unmatched. The CDR3 DNA follows: TGTGCCAGCAGCTTTCGTAGCGGGGGCGAAAAACAAGAGACCCAGTACTTC. Protein sequence: CASSFRSGGEKQETQYF.

This clone was seen once. The chain joins TRBV7-2 to TRBJ1-2; the D gene is possibly TRBD1 (6 bases). V lost 5 bases and J lost 5, with 15 bases in between. Germline lookup yields CDR1 SGHTA and CDR2 FQGNSA. The CDR3 length is 14 residues. The CDR3 nucleotides are TGTGCCAGCAGCGTCACAGGGACCCCGTATGGCTACACCTTC. Its translation is CASSVTGTPYGYTF.

This chain uses TRBV5-4 with TRBJ1-1; 9 bases fit TRBD1. The V and J ends lost 0 bases and 8 bases, in that order; junction bases with no gene match: 5. The CDR3 is 14 residues long. CDR1 is SGHNT and CDR2 is YYREEE in the germline V gene (reference sequence). The CDR3 sequence is CASSLEAGTGEAFF. In nucleotides, the CDR3 is TGTGCCAGCAGCTTGGAAGCTGGGACAGGGGAAGCTTTCTTT.

This chain joins TRBV24-1 and TRBJ2-1; the D is unclear. V was trimmed by 3 bases and J by 3 bases, leaving 17 bases between them. This CDR3 contains 17 residues. Germline-derived CDR1 and CDR2 are KGHDR and SFDVKD. CDR3 sequence reads: CATSDRQPTASYNEQFF. CDR3 coding DNA: TGTGCCACCAGTGATAGGCAGCCGACCGCTAGCTACAATGAGCAGTTCTTC.

This rearrangement joins TRBV25-1 to TRBJ1-5; maybe TRBD1 (5 bases). The CDR3 consists of 16 residues. The germline V gene has CDR1 MGHDK and CDR2 SYGVNS. Trimming stripped 6 bases from V and 2 bases from J, with 17 bases between. CDR3 protein: CASSNGGVVGNQPQHF. The DNA of the CDR3 is TGTGCCAGCAGCAACGGGGGGGTGGTTGGCAATCAGCCCCAGCATTTT.

The chain recombines TRBV30 with TRBJ1-2; D might be TRBD1 (5 bases). The V end lost 3 bases, the J end lost 9 bases, and 14 bases lay between the germline ends. The CDR3 is made up of 12 amino acids. Germline CDR1 GTSNPN, CDR2 SVGIG (reference sequence). The CDR3 coding sequence is TGTGCCTGGAGCGACAGTGGGTTTCGCTACACCTTC. Translated: CAWSDSGFRYTF. Full variable domain (missing parts from reference TRBV30 and TRBJ1-2): SQTIHQWPATLVQPVGSPLSLECTVEGTSNPNLYWYRQAAGRGLQLLFYSVGIGQISSEVPQNLSASRPQDRQFILSSKKLLLSDSGFYLCAWSDSGFRYTFGSGTRLTVV.

This clone has only a few counts. V usage is TRBV2 and J usage is TRBJ2-7, with TRBD1 matching 9 bases. The ends lost 7 bases at V and 3 bases at J; junction bases unmatched: 10. The germline V gene encodes CDR1 SNHLY and CDR2 FYNNEI. The CDR3 runs 15 residues. The CDR3 protein is CASTKEGTGNYEQYV. CDR3 bases: TGTGCCAGCACCAAGGAAGGGACAGGGAACTACGAGCAGTACGTC.

The genes are TRBV30 and TRBJ1-5; 8 bases are a match to TRBD1. Germline assignment: CDR1 GTSNPN and CDR2 SVGIG (reference sequence). The CDR3 has 15 amino acids. The junction had 11 bases not matched to a gene; V was cut back by 6 bases and J by 4 bases. The CDR3 here is CACHADRERNQPQHF. In DNA form, the CDR3 reads TGTGCCTGCCATGCGGACAGGGAAAGGAATCAGCCCCAGCATTTT.

The chain has TRBV6-2 or TRBV6-3 and TRBJ2-3; D uncertain. Germline V gene data show CDR1 as MNHEY and CDR2 as SVGEGT. This CDR3 region has 14 residues. V was shortened by 4 bases and J by 5 bases, with 13 bases between the two germline ends. CDR3 sequence reads: CASSSGPTRDTQYF. CDR3 DNA: TGTGCCAGCAGTTCGGGTCCTACCAGAGATACGCAGTATTTT.

This clone occurred once. J is TRBJ2-3 and V is TRBV29-1, with D possibly called TRBD1 or TRBD2 (5 bases each). This CDR3 region has 14 residues. The germline gives CDR1 SQVTM, CDR2 ANQGSEA. With 7 bases removed from V and 2 bases from J, the gap between germline ends came to 16 bases. CDR3 protein: CSAGDGLSTDTQYF. CDR3 DNA sequence: TGCAGCGCTGGGGACGGCCTATCCACAGATACGCAGTATTTT.

V usage is TRBV6-5 and J usage is TRBJ2-3, with D possibly matching TRBD2 (7 bases). With 6 bases removed from V and 3 bases from J, the gap between germline ends came to 10 bases. The germline V gene has CDR1 MNHEY and CDR2 SVGAGI. CDR3 length: 13 residues. The CDR3 is CASREGGTDTQYF. CDR3 sequence (DNA): TGTGCCAGCAGGGAGGGGGGGACAGATACGCAGTATTTT.

The V gene is TRBV7-2, the J gene TRBJ2-2; no definite D call. With 5 bases removed from V and 0 bases from J, the gap between germline ends came to 13 bases. Germline loops: CDR1 SGHTA, CDR2 FQGNSA. The length of the CDR3 is 16 residues. The CDR3 region is CASSQGRQPNTGELFF. CDR3 bases: TGTGCCAGCAGCCAAGGGCGGCAGCCGAACACCGGGGAGCTGTTTTTT.

The chain recombines TRBV6-5 with TRBJ2-7; D may be TRBD1 (5 bases). Trimming took off 4 bases at V and 0 bases at J, with 13 bases between the two ends. This CDR3 contains 15 residues. Germline CDR1 reads MNHEY; CDR2 reads SVGAGI. CDR3 residues: CASSWFQGSSYEQYV. The CDR3 DNA follows: TGTGCCAGCAGTTGGTTCCAGGGAAGCTCCTACGAGCAGTACGTC.

This chain connects TRBV7-2 to TRBJ2-5, with 7 bases lining up with TRBD1. V lost 4 bases, J lost 4 bases, and 6 bases stayed unmatched. The CDR3 spans 14 residues. Germline V lookup: CDR1 SGHTA, CDR2 FQGNSA. DNA of the CDR3: TGTGCCAGCAGCTCGACAGGGTGGGGAGAGACCCAGTACTTC. This encodes CASSSTGWGETQYF.